This TCR beta chain comes out of a study of cytomegalovirus exposure and HLA in healthy donors (TCRdb year 2017). Study-level background: An earlier analysis of some 550 of the donors reported about 290 Gb of sequence data and approximately 110 million unique TCR beta sequences from about 180 million T cells. About 280 gigabases of sequencing data and approximately 93 million unique TCR sequences were included in an early release covering over 600 HLA-typed donors. Of the 300 to 500 genotyped donors, 80% to 90% were placed in the genetic ancestry cluster associated with self-reported Caucasian donors. The study aimed to test whether signatures of past pathogen exposure could be identified by cataloging public T cell receptors. The study used immunosequencing to profile the T cell repertoires of hundreds of subjects and linked those repertoires to cytomegalovirus serostatus. Besides the first cohort of hundreds of subjects, a separate validation cohort made up of roughly 130 different subjects was used. High-throughput TCR immunosequencing, statistical association of individual TCRs with disease status, and machine learning were combined to predict cytomegalovirus infection status. In a later analysis, previously published TCR beta repertoires from several hundred donors were re-analyzed and high-resolution HLA genotyping was added so that TCR occurrence patterns could be studied. Rather than using new phenotypic data, the later analysis identified candidate immune exposures from TCR beta sequences and from how often those sequences occurred across donors. An earlier analysis of roughly 600 of the donors used high-throughput TCR beta sequencing to judge whether each TCR beta V gene segment behaved as functional or pseudogenic. Alongside the repertoire data, information on donor age, sex, ethnicity and CMV serostatus was compiled. In a later genetic analysis, genome-wide SNP genotypes for about 55% of the roughly 670 donors were used, and that subset was treated as a discovery cohort. Every discovery cohort repertoire had been produced on one sequencing platform. Both class I and class II loci were covered by HLA typing, at four-digit resolution. The number of donors typed differed by locus, with roughly 629-640 for A, B, C, DRB1 and DQB1, more than 500 for DQA1, nearly 610 for DPA1, and approximately 470 for DPB1. Roughly 5 DR-DQ haplotypes were handled as single units for association and clustering, since linkage in the cohort was strong. Among some 400 genotyped donors of the cohort, an average of about 240,000 unique TCR beta nucleotide sequences were sequenced per donor, around 20% of them non-productive.

Library method: the immunoSEQ multiplex PCR assay. A mixture of 60 forward primers for TCR Vbeta segments and 13 reverse primers for TCR Jbeta segments was used in the multiplex PCR. The CDR3 region of rearranged TCR beta genes was amplified from genomic DNA by a multiplex PCR assay. On the Illumina HiSeq System, the amplified TCR beta libraries were sequenced as 87-base-pair reads. In the original analysis: Across the roughly 640 repertoires, a later analysis counted 80 million or so unique TCR beta chains, 9.5 million to 12 million of which were shared by at least two donors. A nearest-neighbor algorithm error-corrected the raw reads and collapsed the reads into unique sequences, merging closely related sequences to remove PCR and sequencing errors. To assign V, D and J gene segments, CDR3 sequences were aligned to IMGT reference sequences. Each retained sequence needed at least a six-nucleotide match to both a V gene segment and a J gene segment. A rearrangement counted as productive if the CDR3 had no stop codons and remained in frame with V and J, and every other rearrangement counted as non-productive. CDR3 was defined according to IMGT convention as the region running from the second conserved V-encoded cysteine to the conserved J-encoded phenylalanine. In an earlier analysis of roughly 610 of the donors, sequences lacking an unambiguous match to a single V gene segment were excluded. An earlier analysis of several hundred of the donors classified V segments as functional when productive rearrangements were above 56.7% and as segregating when the standard deviation between donors was above 5%. A statistical classification framework was built for diagnosing cytomegalovirus status from the catalog of TCR beta chain sequences. A later analysis assigned V and J genes by comparing TCR nucleotide sequences with IMGT/GENE-DB human TR gene sequences. A later analysis assigned CDR3 sequences and most-parsimonious VDJ recombination scenarios with the TCRdist pipeline. In a later analysis, every TCR beta chain was defined by the combination of its CDR3 amino acid sequence and its V-gene family, and reads without a unique V-gene family were dropped. In a later analysis, a few hundred highly shared, low-generation-probability nucleotide sequences were removed to address suspected cross-contamination and a sequencing artifact. In a later analysis, a clonal expansion index for each public chain was calculated from normalized within-repertoire ranks of inferred template counts. In a later analysis, generation probabilities were computed with a VDJ recombination model fitted to out-of-frame rearrangements, and the resulting probabilities were checked against IGoR. Hypergeometric tests were used in a later analysis to score TCR-TCR, TCR-HLA and TCR-CMV co-occurrence, with a repertoire-size bias correction applied to the TCR pairs. A later analysis estimated false discovery rates by permuting HLA or CMV assignments 20 times. A later analysis grouped co-occurring TCRs with DBSCAN, adding TCRdist sequence similarity when clustering within HLA-allele-positive subsets. Co-occurrence clustering excluded repertoires with fewer than 30,000 or more than 120,000 public chains, plus five with anomalous nucleotide sharing. The table was pulled from immuneACCESS by TCRdb, which kept in-frame rearrangements only. Such tables lose some clones; where checked, under half of the loss comes from unresolved V genes, and the rest has no known cause. V and J calls plus clone size are reproduced from that table; the DNA served to infer D and trimming. This sample has some 200,000 clones in its table, and 70% to 80% of those were observed once. Jointly, the top ten make up about 16% of the sample.

The cohort consisted of 670 or so healthy bone marrow donors. At the time of sampling, every cohort member was nominally healthy, though immune exposures that went unrecorded were likely present. The donor tested CMV seronegative and was one of the 352 seronegative cohort members. A peripheral blood sample was provided by each donor, and peripheral blood mononuclear cells were used for TCR beta sequencing. Genomic DNA was extracted from the blood cell samples with the Qiagen DNeasy Blood Extraction Kit. As encoded in the germline V gene, CDR1 is MNHNS while CDR2 is SASEGT. V is clipped by 4 bases and J by 0 bases, and the sequence between their germline boundaries is 13 bases long. The CDR3 goes from the cysteine to the phenylalanine over 16 residues. The DNA shown is the 48-base CDR3, in frame from base 1. Worth noting for this clone: No antigen is known for it. Base-call qualities are not available, and no considerably larger clone is one nucleotide away.

Broad study findings and their caveats: Broadly in line with IMGT annotations, most TCR beta V segments showed up in productive rearrangements about 90% or about 30% of the time in an earlier analysis of several hundred of the donors. A later genetic analysis reported fewer N-insertions in productive TCRs among donors in an Asian-associated ancestry cluster than the roughly 620-donor mean. In a later genetic analysis, a missense DCLRE1C variant was associated with V-gene and J-gene trimming of TCR beta chains, and the association was replicated in an independent cohort. The study gave a list of over 150 TCR beta chains associated with cytomegalovirus. This cohort had only TCR beta chains sequenced, and the lack of alpha or paired-chain data limited which features could be detected. Because the 87-base-pair reads could not distinguish some IMGT-functional V segments, including TRBV6-2 and TRBV6-3, those segments were excluded. In a later analysis, HLA-associated TCR beta chains were found to be more clonally expanded and to have lower generation probabilities than equally common non-associated chains. In vitro tests confirmed that a few of the cytomegalovirus-associated TCR beta chains recognize cytomegalovirus antigens. The authors suggested that the approach could potentially be extended to other disease states and immunological phenotypes. For the cohort, immune exposure information was limited to CMV serostatus. A cluster of highly shared sequence variants was judged likely to represent a technical artifact of the sequencing pipeline. According to a later analysis, TCR association rates differed among HLA loci, with DRB1 alleles showing the most associated TCRs and HLA-C alleles showing the fewest. According to a later analysis, parvovirus B19, influenza, CMV and Epstein-Barr virus appeared linked to several top co-occurrence clusters. When HLA alleles, especially DR and DQ, strongly co-occurred, TCR associations were difficult to assign to individual alleles. The classifier was reported to diagnose cytomegalovirus status with high specificity and sensitivity in both the original cohort and the validation cohort. Most TCR sequences were observed very rarely across donors, whereas some public TCRs were present in many individuals. Specific HLA alleles were associated with more than 15,000 TCR beta sequences at a false discovery rate of 0.05 in a later analysis. Linkage disequilibrium might explain the correlated functional status among segregating V segments, but an unknown experimental factor could not be ruled out. Because some donors lacked HLA typing at each locus, the association tests relied only on the typed subset. Because counts were too low, around 18 rarely observed V segments, including chromosome 9 orphons, were left out of the earlier analysis of over 550 of the donors. A further reported finding was that TCR beta sequences accurately predicted the HLA-A and HLA-B alleles for most subjects in the first cohort. Most CMV-associated TCR beta chains appeared to be HLA-restricted in a later analysis, and the HLA associations seemed to be driven largely by CMV exposure. Roughly uniform sequencing depth across donors was assumed in presence/absence analyses, although this assumption may not hold.

The clonotype originates from a man aged 40-49 years in good health and CMV-seronegative. The rearranged chain carries TRBV6-1 and TRBJ2-1, with a tentative D gene TRBD1 over 6 matching bases. Sequences were obtained from PBMCs. The CDR3 amino acid sequence is: CASSGRQGHSYNEQFF. DNA sequence: TGTGCCAGCAGTGGGCGGCAGGGGCACTCCTACAATGAGCAGTTCTTC.